The next 6 T cell receptor beta chains were all read from a single sample in a study of response to subunit inactivated influenza vaccine. TCRdb processed the RT-PCR reads anew with MiXCR; each CDR3 protein has one entry. The sample consists of some 540,000 distinct CDR3 sequences, around 21% of them appearing once. These data were likewise used in another study, on T cells expressing NK-cell markers. Per that study: Beta-chain TCR cDNA was generated via 5'RACE template switching with UMIs.

The sample here was CD4+ T cells sorted from PBMCs, taken roughly 13 days after vaccination. The receptors were sampled from a man aged 50-59 years who received an inactivated influenza vaccine.

The chain employs TRBV5-1 and TRBJ1-2; D might be TRBD1 (5 bases). Germline V CDR1 and CDR2: SGHRS, YFSETQ. The CDR3 contains 14 residues. Trimming took off 4 bases at V and 8 bases at J, with 18 bases between the two ends. The CDR3 protein is CASSPYSGYEGYTF. Written as DNA, the CDR3 is TGCGCCAGCAGCCCCTACTCAGGGTATGAGGGCTACACCTTC.

This clonotype was counted only a few times. The rearrangement uses TRBV3-1 and TRBJ2-3, with D unclear. CDR3 length: 14 amino acids. V was shortened by 2 bases and J by 5 bases, with 11 bases between the two germline ends. From germline, CDR1 is LGHDT and CDR2 YNNKEL (reference sequence). The CDR3 coding sequence is TGTGCCAGCAGCCAAAATTCGGTGGGAGATACGCAGTATTTT. Protein: CASSQNSVGDTQYF.

V and J are TRBV29-1 and TRBJ1-1; no clear D. Trimming pared 5 bases from V and 0 bases from J, leaving 7 bases between. The V gene's germline CDR1 is SQVTM and CDR2 ANQGSEA. This CDR3 region has 12 residues. CDR3: CSVSRLNTEAFF. CDR3 nucleotides: TGCAGCGTTTCCAGGCTGAACACTGAAGCTTTCTTT.

This clonotype has just a few counts. The chain couples TRBV4-1 to TRBJ2-2; D is undetermined. Germline CDR1 and CDR2: MGHRA and YSYEKL. The CDR3 has 14 amino acids. V lost 4 bases to trimming and J lost 5 bases, with 11 bases between them. CDR3 residues: CASSRILGTGELFF. CDR3 in DNA: TGCGCCAGCAGCCGGATCCTAGGGACCGGGGAGCTGTTTTTT.

This clonotype was observed a few times. The rearrangement joins TRBV4-1 to TRBJ2-2; 14 nucleotides match TRBD2. CDR3 length: 18 residues. V was pared by 4 bases and J by 5 bases, with 9 bases of the junction left unmatched. Germline V gene lookup returns CDR1 MGHRA and CDR2 YSYEKL. The chain's CDR3 is CASSRLAGGPVPTGELFF. Here the CDR3 DNA reads TGCGCCAGCAGCCGACTAGCGGGGGGGCCAGTGCCGACCGGGGAGCTGTTTTTT.

This CDR3 is CASSPLIQGPGSYNEQFF. The CDR3 DNA reads as TGTGCCAGCAGTCCTCTAATACAGGGACCCGGATCCTACAATGAGCAGTTCTTC. The chain uses TRBV27 and TRBJ2-1, with D perhaps TRBD1 (6 bases). The CDR3 loop spans 18 amino acids. CDR1 MNHEY and CDR2 SMNVEV come from the germline V gene (reference sequence). Trimming took 5 bases from V and 1 from J, leaving 21 bases between them.